This T cell receptor beta chain originates from a study of T cells in Graves' hyperthyroidism and ophthalmopathy. Study-wide results and caveats: The authors' 13 V-J model separated ophthalmopathy from stable hyperthyroidism.

CDR3 length: 13 amino acids. V lost 4 bases and J 7 bases, leaving 11 bases between the germline ends. The germline V gene encodes CDR1 SGHTA and CDR2 FQGNSA. This clonotype was counted ten times or more. Its antigen is unidentified. Template material for amplifying TCR beta CDR3 regions consisted of RNA transcripts. First-round RT-PCR of the TCR CDR3 relied on the HTBI primer set. TCRdb re-called the multiplex PCR reads through MiXCR, storing one row per CDR3 protein. The data hold a few hundred thousand distinct CDR3 sequences, with 46% observed a single time. This clonotype originated in a woman aged 18-29 years with Graves' hyperthyroidism. The chain links TRBV7-2 to TRBJ1-5, with a possible D match to TRBD1 (5 bases). Sequencing used peripheral blood or thyroid tissue (not recorded which). CDR3 nucleotides: TGTGCCAGCAGCTCGGGACCCGGGCAGCCCCAGCATTTT. Protein product: CASSSGPGQPQHF.